This record looks at one T cell receptor beta chain sequence and its context. Its antigen is not known. These data come from a study of T-cell memory formation after mild COVID-19. Findings of the study overall: The CD4+ clones that contracted clustered mainly within CM and EM, and the CD8+ clones concentrated in EMRA. Whereas later expanders leaned CD4+, clones contracting day 15 to 85 showed a balanced CD4/CD8 makeup. Confirmation of SARS-CoV-2 specificity was lacking for second-wave clones peaking day 37.

The germline V and J ends were trimmed by 5 bases and 4 bases, with 16 bases remaining between them. The CDR3 is 14 residues long. Germline CDR1 SQVTM, CDR2 ANQGSEA. TCRdb re-analysed the 5' RACE reads in MiXCR, keeping a single row per CDR3 protein. The sample contains 350,000 to 500,000 distinct CDR3 sequences, about a sixth of which appear only once. Source material: PBMCs or a T cell subset sorted from them (not recorded which). The origin of this receptor is a man between 18 and 29 years old who had mild COVID-19 (a few samples of this study predate the infection). Cell type and time point are not known. V gene TRBV29-1 combines with J gene TRBJ2-3, with D perhaps being TRBD1 or TRBD2 (5 bases each). CDR3 residues: CSVTDSGSADTQYF. In nucleotides, the CDR3 is TGCAGCGTTACAGACAGCGGTAGCGCAGATACGCAGTATTTT.